This T cell receptor (beta chain) was observed in a study of T-cell reconstitution after alpha-beta-depleted transplantation in children. Notes on the study in general: Several hundred expanded graft clones reportedly were the source of alpha-beta T cells about two months after transplant. The origin of high day-60 TCRbeta diversity in some patients lay in surviving recipient T cells and thymic progenitors. When one year had passed after transplant, most T-cell counts and diversity came from newly produced T cells.

This clonotype was found many times. Its specificity is not known. CDR3 length: 14 residues. V was clipped by 1 base and J by 1 base, with 7 bases between them. The germline V gene encodes CDR1 MGHDK and CDR2 SYGVNS. TCRbeta library preparation incorporated unique molecular identifiers. TCRdb re-derived calls from the PCR reads in MiXCR, one entry per CDR3 protein. The repertoire holds fewer than 250,000 distinct CDR3 sequences, with 7.5% to 9.5% as singletons. The genes are TRBV25-1 and TRBJ2-5; D is perhaps TRBD1 (6 bases). The source is a male patient aged 5 to 17 who had a stem cell transplant for acute lymphoblastic leukemia, so the T cells may come from the graft donor. The sequences come from PBMCs, mostly from graft donor cells, collected 180 days after TCRalphabeta/CD19-depleted stem cell transplant. The CDR3, as DNA: TGTGCCAGCAGTGAATGGACAGCCCAAGAGACCCAGTACTTC. It specifies CASSEWTAQETQYF.